What follows is one T cell receptor beta chain and its context. No antigen is known for it. The method was immunoSEQ multiplex PCR; TCRdb's version includes in-frame clones alone and lacks a portion of them. This table holds about 2.3 million clones, about nine tenths found once. V shed 6 bases and J shed 8 bases, with 20 bases lying between them. The CDR3 totals 15 residues. Germline V gives CDR1 MDHEN, CDR2 SYDVKM. This sample is part of a study of shared clonotypes between healthy human individuals. General observations from the study: Donor scarcity curtailed the genetic and exposure-history diversity represented herein.

The chain uses TRBV28 and TRBJ2-1; D possibly matches TRBD1 or TRBD2 (5 bases each). This clonotype was sampled from a man between 18 and 35 years old in good health. Some clones in this sample may be carry-over from other donors' samples. The specimen sequenced was naive CD4+ T cells from PBMCs. Subset denoted: CD45RA+ positively selected. The CDR3 coding sequence is TGTGCCAGCAGAATCTTCAATTCGATGGGACATGAGCAGTTCTTC. Its translation: CASRIFNSMGHEQFF.